Listed below are T cell receptor beta chains from one sample, sequenced in a study of early T cells in non-severe SARS-CoV-2 infection. TCRdb used MiXCR to reprocess the 5' RACE reads, holding one entry per CDR3 protein. The sample records approximately 97,000 distinct CDR3 sequences, around 14% being singletons. Sequencing was performed on whole blood. The receptors derive from an adult who was a healthcare worker with PCR-confirmed SARS-CoV-2 infection or an uninfected control (not recorded which). CDR3s include the opening cysteine and the closing phenylalanine or tryptophan. D genes are given only for firm matches. Expanded clones get a size class; other rows say once, few or many, or leave the size out.

v_call	d_call	clone_size	j_call	cdr3_nt	cdr3_aa
TRBV11-2	.	few	TRBJ1-1	TGTGCCAGCAGCAGACGGCATGAAGCTTTCTTT	CASSRRHEAFF
TRBV9	TRBD2	many	TRBJ2-1	TGTGCCAGCAGCGTAGCCGGGACTAGCGGTTACAATGAGCAGTTCTTC	CASSVAGTSGYNEQFF
TRBV20-1	.	many	TRBJ1-5	TGCAGTGCTAGGTCGGGACGGCTGTCCAATCAGCCCCAGCATTTT	CSARSGRLSNQPQHF
TRBV11-1	.	.	TRBJ2-2	TGTGCCAGCAGCTTAGCGAGGGCGTACGGGGAGCTGTTTTTT	CASSLARAYGELFF
TRBV7-3	.	few	TRBJ1-1	TGTGCCAGCAGCTTAGGAAAGGCTGAAGCTTTCTTT	CASSLGKAEAFF
TRBV27	.	few	TRBJ1-6	TGTGCCAGCGGTTTCGGTACTGGGTCACCCCTCCACTTT	CASGFGTGSPLHF
TRBV20-1	TRBD1	few	TRBJ2-7	TGCAGTGCTAGAGATCTGACAGGGTCCAACGAGCAGTACTTC	CSARDLTGSNEQYF
TRBV28	.	.	TRBJ2-1	TGTACCAGCAGGGAGTACAGGGTAGTGGACAATGAGCAGTTCTTC	CTSREYRVVDNEQFF
TRBV11-2	.	many	TRBJ2-3	.	CASSSSGQGYSDTQYF
TRBV9	.	.	TRBJ2-7	TGTGCCAGCAGCGCCAAAGGGTCGGGCTACGAGCAGTACTTC	CASSAKGSGYEQYF
TRBV6-2/TRBV6-3	TRBD2	.	TRBJ2-1	TGTGCCAGCAGTTACTACGGGACTAGCGGCCCCAATGAGCAGTTCTTC	CASSYYGTSGPNEQFF
TRBV14	TRBD2	many	TRBJ2-4	TGTGCCAGCAGGAATAGCGGGAGTTCCAAAAACATTCAGTACTTC	CASRNSGSSKNIQYF
TRBV20-1	.	many	TRBJ1-2	TGCAGTGCTAGAGACGTGGAAGACTATGGCTACACCTTC	CSARDVEDYGYTF
TRBV4-1	TRBD1	few	TRBJ1-1	TGCGCCAGCAGCCAGGGGACAGGGGTTAACACTGAAGCTTTCTTT	CASSQGTGVNTEAFF
TRBV21-1	.	many	TRBJ2-5	TGTGCCAGCAGCAACCATGCTGGAGAGACCCAGTACTTC	CASSNHAGETQYF
TRBV7-9	.	many	TRBJ1-4	TGTGCCAGCAGCTCCTCCTTAAATGAAAAACTGTTTTTT	CASSSSLNEKLFF
TRBV11-2	.	few	TRBJ2-7	TGTGCCAGCAGCGCCGGTGGCGGCGCCACCTACGAGCAGTACTTC	CASSAGGGATYEQYF
TRBV19	.	few	TRBJ2-7	TGTGCCAGTAGATCAAGGTTGGGGCACGAGCAGTACTTC	CASRSRLGHEQYF
TRBV20-1	.	few	TRBJ2-7	TGCAGTGCCAGGACAAGCTCCTACGAGCAGTACTTC	CSARTSSYEQYF
TRBV18	.	many	TRBJ1-1	TGTGCCAGCTCACCAAATCGGGGACTTAACACTGAAGCTTTCTTT	CASSPNRGLNTEAFF
TRBV5-1	.	.	TRBJ1-1	TGCGCCATCAGCAGAATGACAGACAGGAACACTGAAGCTTTCTTT	CAISRMTDRNTEAFF
TRBV5-1	TRBD2	.	TRBJ2-7	TGCGCCAGCAGCTCGGGACTAGCGACCCACGAGCAGTACTTC	CASSSGLATHEQYF
TRBV27	.	many	TRBJ1-5	TGTGCCAGCAGTCGCGATGGGGGGTGGAAGCCCCAGCATTTT	CASSRDGGWKPQHF
TRBV3-1	.	.	TRBJ2-7	TGTGCCAGCGCCCTTACCTGGGACACGATCTACGAGCAGTACTTC	CASALTWDTIYEQYF
TRBV7-8	.	many	TRBJ2-7	TGTGCCAGCAGCCCTGGAGCCGGCAATCCCTACGAGCAGTACTTC	CASSPGAGNPYEQYF
TRBV12-3/TRBV12-4	.	many	TRBJ2-4	TGTGCCAGCAGTCCCTCCAGGAACATTCAGTACTTC	CASSPSRNIQYF
TRBV5-1	.	many	TRBJ2-5	TGCGCCAGCAGCTTGGGAAGTCAAGAGACCCAGTACTTC	CASSLGSQETQYF
TRBV4-1	.	many	TRBJ2-7	TGCGCCAGCAGCCCGGGACCCGTCTACGAGCAGTACTTC	CASSPGPVYEQYF
TRBV15	.	.	TRBJ2-3	TGTGCCACCAGCAGAGACGGAGGGGTCACAGATACGCAGTATTTT	CATSRDGGVTDTQYF
TRBV30	.	.	TRBJ2-1	TGTGCTTGGATAACCAACTCCTACAATGAGCAGTTCTTC	CAWITNSYNEQFF
TRBV19	.	few	TRBJ1-2	TGTGCCAGCAGGGCGACAGCTACAATCTATGGCTACACCTTC	CASRATATIYGYTF
TRBV20-1	.	.	TRBJ2-7	TGCAGTGCTAGTTTCTCTAGTTATCTGTCCGAGCAGTACTTC	CSASFSSYLSEQYF
TRBV20-1	TRBD1	.	TRBJ1-1	TGCAGTGCTTGGACAGGGGACACTGAAGCTTTCTTT	CSAWTGDTEAFF
TRBV29-1	TRBD1	many	TRBJ2-7	TGCAGCGTGGAGACAGGGTACTACGAGCAGTACTTC	CSVETGYYEQYF
TRBV7-9	.	many	TRBJ2-3	TGTGCCAGCAGCCCAAAGGGCCCAGATACGCAGTATTTT	CASSPKGPDTQYF
TRBV5-1	.	.	TRBJ1-4	TGCGCCAGCAGCTTGGTTTCTGGAGGAAAACTGTTTTTT	CASSLVSGGKLFF
TRBV12-3/TRBV12-4	.	many	TRBJ2-2	TGTGCCAGCAGACACGACCCAACGCGCAGGTCCGGGGAGCTGTTTTTT	CASRHDPTRRSGELFF
TRBV27	.	many	TRBJ2-7	TGTGCCAGCAGTTCCCCCTTCATTAGCGAGCAGTACTTC	CASSSPFISEQYF
TRBV12-3/TRBV12-4	.	many	TRBJ1-6	TGTGCCAGCAGTTCCTTAAATTCACCCCTCCACTTT	CASSSLNSPLHF
TRBV5-5	.	few	TRBJ2-6	TGTGCCAGCAGCTTGCTAGAGGATTGGTCCTCTGGGGCCAACGTCCTGACTTTC	CASSLLEDWSSGANVLTF
TRBV12-3/TRBV12-4	TRBD2	.	TRBJ2-5	TGTGCCAGCAGCCCGAGCGGGAGAGAGACCCAGTACTTC	CASSPSGRETQYF
TRBV24-1	TRBD1	.	TRBJ2-2	TGTGCCACCAGTGATTTTCGGCAGGGGGCACACACCGGGGAGCTGTTTTTT	CATSDFRQGAHTGELFF
TRBV12-3/TRBV12-4	.	few	TRBJ2-2	TGTGCCAGCAGTCCCGGACTACTCGGGTACACCGGGGAGCTGTTTTTT	CASSPGLLGYTGELFF
TRBV12-3/TRBV12-4	TRBD1	few	TRBJ2-7	TGTGCCAGCAGCGCTACCTGGACAGGGGGCTCCTACGAGCAGTACTTC	CASSATWTGGSYEQYF